This entry describes one TCR beta chain. The antigen is undetermined. Trimming pared 6 bases from V and 5 bases from J, leaving 13 bases between. The CDR3 sequence is 13 residues long. Germline values: CDR1 MNHEY, CDR2 SMNVEV (reference sequence). This entry belongs to a study of cytomegalovirus exposure and HLA in healthy donors. Study details: Unique TCR beta sequences numbering fewer than 130 million came from 150 million to 200 million T cells in an earlier analysis. Findings and caveats of the study: CMV antigen specificity was confirmed in vitro for a few CMV-associated chains. An Asian-associated ancestry cluster reportedly showed fewer N-insertions than the approximately 670-donor mean in a later analysis. An analysis done earlier found most TCR beta V segments productive about 87% or about 30% of the time.

PCR employed 60 Vbeta and 13 Jbeta primers. The assay was immunoSEQ multiplex PCR, and TCRdb's table has in-frame clones only and misses some. This sample yields about 67,000 clones, of which approximately 90% are seen a single time; 12% belongs to the top ten. Source material: PBMCs. The origin of this receptor is a woman aged 25 to 39 in good health and CMV-seropositive. The chain carries TRBV27 and TRBJ1-1; D remains ambiguous. The CDR3 nucleotides are TGTGCCAGCAGCCCTACTGGGCTAACTGAAGCTTTCTTT. Translation gives CASSPTGLTEAFF.